These 6 T cell receptor beta chains were all obtained from the same sample, sequenced in a study of response to subunit inactivated influenza vaccine. One entry per CDR3 protein results from TCRdb running MiXCR on the RT-PCR reads. The table includes over 150,000 distinct CDR3 sequences, approximately 8.7% detected once. Sample: non-naive T cells sorted from PBMCs, taken on the day of vaccination. Source of these receptors: a man in his fifties or sixties who received an inactivated influenza vaccine.

This clonotype was counted at least ten times. The chain couples TRBV12-3 or TRBV12-4 to TRBJ2-1, with TRBD2 matching over 8 bases. V was pared by 7 bases and J by 7 bases, with 15 bases of the junction left unmatched. The CDR3 spans 16 residues. The CDR3 spells CASKGGLAGLGNEQFF. The CDR3 nucleotides read TGTGCCAGCAAAGGAGGCCTAGCGGGTCTGGGGAATGAGCAGTTCTTC.

The chain combines TRBV7-2 with TRBJ2-2; 7 bases are shared with TRBD2. V lost 6 bases, J lost 6 bases, and 4 bases stayed unmatched. The germline CDR1 and CDR2 sequences are SGHTA and FQGNSA. There are 13 residues in the CDR3. The CDR3 spells CASSPRGAGELFF. The DNA for the CDR3 is TGTGCCAGCAGTCCCCGGGGGGCCGGGGAGCTGTTTTTT.

The chain couples TRBV7-2 to TRBJ1-2; D is possibly TRBD1 (6 bases). From germline, CDR1 is SGHTA and CDR2 FQGNSA. Trimming cost V 4 bases and J 1 base, with 13 bases left between them. The CDR3 totals 15 residues. CDR3 DNA sequence: TGTGCCAGCAGCTATCGGGACACCTTTAACTATGGCTACACCTTC. Its protein product is CASSYRDTFNYGYTF.

The chain carries TRBV28 and TRBJ2-2; D is possibly TRBD1 or TRBD2 (5 bases each). Between the trimmed V and J ends, which lost 3 bases and 7 bases, there was a span of 15 bases. In germline, CDR1 is MDHEN, CDR2 SYDVKM. The length of the CDR3 is 15 residues. The DNA of the CDR3 is TGTGCCAGCAGTTTCCCTTGGGGGACCGGCGGGGAGCTGTTTTTT. It encodes CASSFPWGTGGELFF.

This clonotype was seen many times. V and J are TRBV20-1 and TRBJ2-5; D possibly corresponds to TRBD1 (6 bases). The CDR3 runs 18 residues. V lost 2 bases and J lost 1, with 23 bases in between. Germline CDR1 is DFQATT and CDR2 is SNEGSKA (reference sequence). The CDR3 DNA follows: TGCAGTGCTAGACCAAGGACAGTCGACCACCTTTTCCAAGAGACCCAGTACTTC. It specifies CSARPRTVDHLFQETQYF.

The chain links TRBV15 to TRBJ2-4; no reliable D call. The CDR3 length is 13 residues. The V end lost 8 bases, the J end lost 0 bases, and 8 bases lay between the germline ends. Germline V CDR1 and CDR2: LNHNV, YYDKDF (reference sequence). The CDR3 reads CATHDLAKNIQYF. The CDR3 nucleotides are TGTGCCACCCACGACCTAGCCAAAAACATTCAGTACTTC. The whole variable domain, filled in from reference TRBV15 and TRBJ2-4, reads DAMVIQNPRYQVTQFGKPVTLSCSQTLNHNVMYWYQQKSSQAPKLLFHYYDKDFNNEADTPDNFQSRRPNTSFCFLDIRSPGLGDTAMYLCATHDLAKNIQYFGAGTRLSVL.